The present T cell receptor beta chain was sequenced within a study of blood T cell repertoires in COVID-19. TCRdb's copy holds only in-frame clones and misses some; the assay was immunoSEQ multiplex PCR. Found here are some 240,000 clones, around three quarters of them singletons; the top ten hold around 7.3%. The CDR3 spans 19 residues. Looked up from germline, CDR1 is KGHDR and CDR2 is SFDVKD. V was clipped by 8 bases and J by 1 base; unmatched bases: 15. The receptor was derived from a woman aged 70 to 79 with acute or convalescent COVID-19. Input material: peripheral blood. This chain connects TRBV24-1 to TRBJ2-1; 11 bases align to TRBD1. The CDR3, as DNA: TGTGCCACCAAAGGGACCCCGGGACAGGGGGTAGGTTCCTACAATGAGCAGTTCTTC. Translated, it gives CATKGTPGQGVGSYNEQFF.